The 30 T cell receptor beta chains in this list originate from one sample, sequenced in a study of T cell changes during pregnancy in multiple sclerosis. This table comes from immunoSEQ multiplex PCR, and its TCRdb copy is limited to in-frame clones, with some not included. The sample carries tens of thousands of clones, about 89% recorded once. Specimen: CD4+ T cells from peripheral blood mononuclear cells, collected in the first trimester of pregnancy. The receptors originated from a female donor in good health, enrolled as a control in a pregnancy study.

The V gene is TRBV11-3, the J gene TRBJ2-3; 12 bases map to TRBD1. The V gene end was trimmed by 0 bases and the J gene end by 6 bases; junction bases not matched to a gene: 4. Germline CDR1 is SGHNT and CDR2 is YENEEA. CDR3 length equals 16 residues. The CDR3 nucleotides are TGTGCCAGCAGCTTAGATGGGACAGGGGGCTTGGATACGCAGTATTTT. It specifies CASSLDGTGGLDTQYF. The complete variable domain, with remaining parts taken from reference TRBV11-3 and TRBJ2-3, reads EAGVVQSPRYKIIEKKQPVAFWCNPISGHNTLYWYLQNLGQGPELLIRYENEEAVDDSQLPKDRFSAERLKGVDSTLKIQPAELGDSAVYLCASSLDGTGGLDTQYFGPGTRLTVL.

This clone occurred once. The gene calls are TRBV5-1 and TRBJ1-6; D may be TRBD1 (5 bases). The CDR3 extends over 14 amino acids. Germline-derived CDR1 and CDR2 are SGHRS and YFSETQ. The germline V and J ends were trimmed by 0 bases and 11 bases, with 12 bases remaining between them. This chain's CDR3 is CASSLGGEGTPLHF. DNA for the CDR3: TGCGCCAGCAGCTTGGGGGGCGAAGGGACACCCCTCCACTTT.

The chain links TRBV18 to TRBJ2-7; the D is unclear. The CDR3 loop spans 15 amino acids. Trimming took 6 bases from V and 6 from J, leaving 21 bases between them. Germline V lookup: CDR1 KGHSH, CDR2 LQKENI. Here the CDR3 reads CASSPRPDPSREQYF. CDR3 coding DNA: TGTGCCAGCTCGCCTCGTCCAGATCCCTCCCGCGAGCAGTACTTC.

V usage is TRBV5-4 and J usage is TRBJ1-1, with TRBD1 matching 8 bases. The V segment lost 0 bases and the J segment 3 bases; nucleotides outside the gene matches: 7. This CDR3 is built from 16 residues. Germline assignment: CDR1 SGHNT and CDR2 YYREEE (reference sequence). The DNA for the CDR3 is TGTGCCAGCAGCTTGGATCCAGGGGGCGCAGACACTGAAGCTTTCTTT. This gives the protein CASSLDPGGADTEAFF.

This chain connects TRBV7-2 to TRBJ2-1; D is perhaps TRBD2 (5 bases). CDR3 length: 15 amino acids. Germline V gene lookup returns CDR1 SGHTA and CDR2 FQGNSA. V lost 2 bases and J 4 bases, leaving 12 bases between the germline ends. CDR3 nucleotide sequence: TGTGCCAGCAGCTTATTCCGGGATTTTTACAATGAGCAGTTCTTC. Its protein is CASSLFRDFYNEQFF.

The J gene is TRBJ2-7, the V gene TRBV29-1, with TRBD1 matching over 7 bases. With 4 bases clipped from V and 6 bases from J, the junction kept 6 bases outside the gene matches. Looked up from germline, CDR1 is SQVTM and CDR2 is ANQGSEA. The CDR3 has 12 residues. The DNA of the CDR3 is TGCAGCGTTGGCCAGGGGGTGGGCGAGCAGTACTTC. It yields the protein CSVGQGVGEQYF.

This clone was counted a single time. The chain has TRBV27 and TRBJ2-7; perhaps TRBD2 as D (5 bases). The germline V gene encodes CDR1 MNHEY and CDR2 SMNVEV (reference sequence). Trimming removed 0 bases at V and 1 base at J, with 7 bases between. The CDR3 runs to 14 residues. CDR3 in DNA: TGTGCCAGCAGTTTATCGGGAGTGTCCTACGAGCAGTACTTC. Translated, it gives CASSLSGVSYEQYF.

This rearrangement joins TRBV14 to TRBJ2-1; 9 bases align to TRBD2. The germline V gene has CDR1 SGHDN and CDR2 FVKESK. V shed 3 bases and J 2 bases; nucleotides not matched to a gene: 5. The CDR3 contains 16 residues. CDR3 DNA sequence: TGTGCCAGCAGCCAGAGACTAGCGGCCACCTACAATGAGCAGTTCTTC. As protein: CASSQRLAATYNEQFF.

The CDR3, as DNA: TGTGCCAGCAGCTGGGCGGACAGGGGGGGCCTTATTGGGCAGTACTTC. This gives the protein CASSWADRGGLIGQYF. The chain couples TRBV5-5 to TRBJ2-7; the match to TRBD1 covers 10 bases. V lost 3 bases and J lost 9; bases outside the gene matches: 15. Germline-derived CDR1 and CDR2 are SGHKS and YYEKEE (reference sequence). This CDR3 is built from 16 residues.

The chain is built from TRBV21-1 and TRBJ2-1; TRBD2 is taken as the D call from the table, unchecked against the DNA. TRBV21-1 is noted as a pseudogene. The CDR3 spans 16 residues. CDR3 protein: CASRSTSGSYYNEQFF. Written as DNA, the CDR3 is TGTGCCAGCAGGTCGACTAGCGGGAGTTACTACAATGAGCAGTTCTTC.

This clone was detected only a few times. The rearrangement uses TRBV4-1 and TRBJ2-3; 12 bases match TRBD2. The CDR3 has 16 residues. With 2 bases clipped from V and 6 bases from J, the junction kept 6 bases outside the gene matches. The germline gives CDR1 MGHRA, CDR2 YSYEKL. CDR3 coding DNA: TGCGCCAGCAGCCAATCACTAGCGGGGGGAGGGGATACGCAGTATTTT. Translating it yields CASSQSLAGGGDTQYF.

The rearrangement links TRBV4-1 to TRBJ1-2; D is ambiguous. This CDR3 contains 13 residues. The V gene's germline CDR1 is MGHRA and CDR2 YSYEKL. Trimming removed 0 bases from V and 8 bases from J, with 10 bases in between. The chain's CDR3 is CASSQDPVTGYTF. CDR3 in DNA: TGCGCCAGCAGCCAAGACCCGGTCACGGGCTACACCTTC.

A single count supports this clone. J is TRBJ2-5 and V is TRBV28; 7 bases match TRBD2. In germline, CDR1 is MDHEN, CDR2 SYDVKM. The CDR3 consists of 15 residues. Trimming removed 6 bases from V and 4 bases from J; junction bases left unmatched: 11. The CDR3 sequence: CASSPHWTRGETQYF. The DNA for the CDR3 is TGTGCCAGCAGCCCCCACTGGACTAGGGGAGAGACCCAGTACTTC.

The chain couples TRBV7-2 to TRBJ2-3, with 11 nucleotides matching TRBD2. Germline V lookup: CDR1 SGHTA, CDR2 FQGNSA. V was pared by 3 bases and J by 2 bases, with 4 bases of the junction left unmatched. The CDR3 is made up of 16 amino acids. The CDR3 DNA reads TGTGCCAGCAGCTTCGGGACTAGCGGTTTCACAGATACGCAGTATTTT. It translates to CASSFGTSGFTDTQYF.

The chain employs TRBV5-4 and TRBJ1-2; D unclear. The CDR3 is made up of 13 amino acids. Germline loops: CDR1 SGHNT, CDR2 YYREEE (reference sequence). V was clipped by 2 bases and J by 8 bases, with 13 bases between them. The CDR3 bases are TGTGCCAGCAGCTTTCTCGGGAAAGAGGGCTACACCTTC. Protein: CASSFLGKEGYTF.

The chain joins TRBV4-1 to TRBJ1-5, with TRBD1 as a possible D gene (6 bases). V lost 1 base to trimming and J lost 1 base, with 17 bases between them. The CDR3 runs to 18 residues. From germline, CDR1 is MGHRA and CDR2 YSYEKL. The CDR3 nucleotides read TGCGCCAGCAGCCAAGTAGGCAGGGAAAGGGGGAGCAATCAGCCCCAGCATTTT. It is translated as CASSQVGRERGSNQPQHF.

J is TRBJ2-3 and V is TRBV19, with 9 bases aligning to TRBD2. The CDR3 consists of 15 residues. V shed 7 bases and J 7 bases; nucleotides not matched to a gene: 12. Germline assignment: CDR1 LNHDA and CDR2 SQIVND (reference sequence). In DNA form, the CDR3 reads TGTGCCAGTACTATTCCGGGACTAGCATCCCATACGCAGTATTTT. Its protein is CASTIPGLASHTQYF.

V usage is TRBV19 and J usage is TRBJ1-2; D gene unclear. V lost 0 bases, J lost 2 bases, and 7 bases lay in between. Looked up from germline, CDR1 is LNHDA and CDR2 is SQIVND (reference sequence). The CDR3 runs 14 residues. The CDR3 nucleotides read TGTGCCAGTAGTATAGAACGAGGGAACTATGGCTACACCTTC. Its protein product is CASSIERGNYGYTF.

V is TRBV19 and J is TRBJ2-3, with TRBD1 matching 7 bases. This CDR3 is built from 14 residues. The V gene's germline CDR1 is LNHDA and CDR2 SQIVND (reference sequence). V lost 5 bases and J lost 5; bases outside the gene matches: 7. The DNA for the CDR3 is TGTGCCAGTAGTGCTCGACAGGGTATAGATACGCAGTATTTT. This encodes CASSARQGIDTQYF.

The chain couples TRBV5-1 to TRBJ1-1; D not certain. The length of the CDR3 is 12 residues. The germline CDR1 and CDR2 sequences are SGHRS and YFSETQ. The V end lost 1 base, the J end lost 8 bases, and 9 bases lay between the germline ends. CDR3 amino acids: CASSLRSGEAFF. CDR3 nucleotides: TGCGCCAGCAGCTTGAGGTCAGGCGAAGCTTTCTTT.

Worth noting for this clone: The sample contains more than one DNA sequence encoding this CDR3. V gene TRBV28 combines with J gene TRBJ1-1; 7 bases are shared with TRBD1. After removal of 4 bases from V and 1 base from J, the junction contained 6 bases not matched to a gene. Per germline, CDR1 MDHEN and CDR2 SYDVKM. The length of the CDR3 is 15 residues. CDR3 sequence (DNA): TGTGCCAGCAGTTCTCGACAGGGCCGGAACACTGAAGCTTTCTTT. Its protein is CASSSRQGRNTEAFF.

V is TRBV10-1 and J is TRBJ1-2; D ambiguous. The CDR3 contains 15 residues. Trimming removed 11 bases at V and 5 bases at J, with 24 bases between. The germline gives CDR1 WNHNN, CDR2 SYGVQD (reference sequence). CDR3 nucleotides: TGCGCCGCCCGTCACCCCCGGGGTTGTTCGTATGGCTACACCTTC. Translation: CAARHPRGCSYGYTF.

V usage is TRBV6-6 and J usage is TRBJ1-1; no definite D call. Looked up from germline, CDR1 is MNHNY and CDR2 is SVGAGI (reference sequence). The CDR3 spans 14 residues. The V gene lost 6 bases and the J gene lost 1 base, with 12 bases spanning the gap. The CDR3 region is CASSTNERNTEAFF. CDR3 bases: TGTGCCAGCAGCACAAACGAAAGGAACACTGAAGCTTTCTTT.

CDR3 protein: CAISEGRTGREKLFF. The CDR3 DNA sequence: TGTGCCATCAGTGAAGGCAGGACAGGGAGAGAAAAACTGTTTTTT. J is TRBJ1-4 and V is TRBV10-3; TRBD1 aligns across 8 bases. CDR3 length: 15 amino acids. Germline V gene sequence: CDR1 ENHRY, CDR2 SYGVKD. V dropped 3 bases and J dropped 8; count of bases not matched to a gene: 8.

This sequence joins TRBV5-6 and TRBJ2-1; TRBD2 might be the D (6 bases). There are 10 residues in the CDR3. Germline assignment: CDR1 SGHDT and CDR2 YYEEEE. The ends were cut back, 7 bases at V and 12 bases at J, with 11 bases in the middle. CDR3 bases: TGTGCCAGCGAACGGGAGAGGCAGTTCTTC. Translated, it gives CASERERQFF.

The chain combines TRBV7-8 with TRBJ2-1; 7 bases are a match to TRBD2. The germline CDR1 and CDR2 sequences are SGHVS and FQNEAQ. With V trimmed by 6 bases and J by 8 bases, 13 bases remained unmatched. The CDR3 runs 15 residues. The CDR3 region has the DNA TGTGCCAGCAGGCCAGGGAGGGTGGGTTTCGATGAGCAGTTCTTC. As protein: CASRPGRVGFDEQFF.

This clone was recorded only once. The V gene is TRBV19, the J gene TRBJ2-1, with 8 nucleotides matching TRBD1. This CDR3 contains 11 residues. Germline loops: CDR1 LNHDA, CDR2 SQIVND (reference sequence). Trimming took 6 bases from V and 12 from J; bases not matched to a gene: 4. This CDR3 is CASRSGTGQFF. CDR3 coding DNA: TGTGCCAGTAGATCCGGGACAGGGCAGTTCTTC.

The sample holds one count of this clone. The V gene is TRBV11-3, the J gene TRBJ2-7; D gene uncertain. The CDR3 runs to 12 residues. The V gene's germline CDR1 is SGHNT and CDR2 YENEEA. V dropped 5 bases and J dropped 6 bases, with 11 bases sitting between them. The CDR3 loop is CASSPPLCEQYF. The CDR3, as DNA: TGTGCCAGCAGCCCCCCCCTCTGCGAGCAGTACTTC.

The V gene is TRBV5-1, the J gene TRBJ2-7; TRBD1 matches 12 bases. Germline-derived CDR1 and CDR2 are SGHRS and YFSETQ. V was clipped by 3 bases and J by 6 bases; unmatched bases: 7. This CDR3 region has 15 residues. Here the CDR3 DNA reads TGCGCCAGCAGCTATTCCGGGACAGGGGGCTTCGAGCAGTACTTC. Protein sequence: CASSYSGTGGFEQYF.

This clone appeared a single time. This chain links TRBV15 with TRBJ1-2, with 8 bases matching TRBD1. CDR3 size: 15 residues. V was clipped by 0 bases and J by 7 bases; unmatched bases: 7. Germline V gene data show CDR1 as LNHNV and CDR2 as YYDKDF (reference sequence). The CDR3 sequence: CATSRDGQGGLGYTF. DNA of the CDR3: TGTGCCACCAGCAGAGATGGACAGGGAGGTCTTGGCTACACCTTC.